The present T cell receptor beta chain was sequenced within a study of blood T cell repertoires in COVID-19. Turning to the study itself: The cDNA or gDNA used as material had been derived from T cells, B-cell-depleted T cells, or PBMCs.

Symptom resolution, clearance, or two negative PCRs marked the recovered donors of Cohort 3. This clone appeared a single time. Source study methods: Amplification of reference gene primers was used by the study to estimate nucleated cell counts. Repertoires were generated with immunoSEQ multiplex PCR, while TCRdb's copy carries only in-frame clones and drops some. The DNA gave D and trimming, while V, J and clone size come from that table. The sample shows fewer than 450,000 clones, 90% of them seen only once. There are 17 residues in the CDR3. With 4 bases clipped from V and 2 bases from J, the junction kept 9 bases outside the gene matches. Germline V CDR1 and CDR2: MGHRA, YSYEKL.

This sequence originates from a man younger than 30 who had recovered from COVID-19. Material for sequencing was PBMCs or T cells enriched from blood (not recorded which). The V and J genes are TRBV4-1 and TRBJ2-1; 9 nucleotides line up with TRBD2. CDR3 coding DNA: TGCGCCAGCAGCCGATCGACTAGCGGAAACGCCTACAATGAGCAGTTCTTC. Its protein is CASSRSTSGNAYNEQFF.